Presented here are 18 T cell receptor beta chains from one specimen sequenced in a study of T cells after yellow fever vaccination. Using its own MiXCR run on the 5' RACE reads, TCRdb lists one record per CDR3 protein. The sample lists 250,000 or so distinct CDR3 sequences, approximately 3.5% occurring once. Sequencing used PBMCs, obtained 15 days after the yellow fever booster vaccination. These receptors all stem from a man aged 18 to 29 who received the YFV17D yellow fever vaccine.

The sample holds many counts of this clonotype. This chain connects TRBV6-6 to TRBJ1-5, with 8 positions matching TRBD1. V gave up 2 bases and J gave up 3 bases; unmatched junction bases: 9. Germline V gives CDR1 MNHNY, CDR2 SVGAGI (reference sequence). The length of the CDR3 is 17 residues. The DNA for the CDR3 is TGTGCCAGCAGTTACAATCAGGGGGCGGTTGACAATCAGCCCCAGCATTTT. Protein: CASSYNQGAVDNQPQHF.

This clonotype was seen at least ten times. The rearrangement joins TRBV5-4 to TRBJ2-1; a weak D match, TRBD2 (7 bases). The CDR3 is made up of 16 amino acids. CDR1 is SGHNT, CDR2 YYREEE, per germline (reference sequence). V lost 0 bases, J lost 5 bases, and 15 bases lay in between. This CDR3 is CASSLALSGGHNEQFF. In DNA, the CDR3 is TGTGCCAGCAGCTTGGCCCTGTCGGGGGGCCACAATGAGCAGTTCTTC.

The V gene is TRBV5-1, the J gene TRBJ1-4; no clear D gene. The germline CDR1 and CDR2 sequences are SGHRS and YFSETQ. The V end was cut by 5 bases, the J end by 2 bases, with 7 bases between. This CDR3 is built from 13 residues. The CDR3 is CASRRETNEKLFF. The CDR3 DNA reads TGCGCCAGCAGGCGGGAGACTAATGAAAAACTGTTTTTT.

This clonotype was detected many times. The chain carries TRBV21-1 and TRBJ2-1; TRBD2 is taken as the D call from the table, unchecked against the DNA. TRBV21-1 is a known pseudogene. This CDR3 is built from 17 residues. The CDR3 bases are TGTGCCAGCATCCCTCGGAGCGGGGGTGTTTCCTACAATGAGCAGTTCTTC. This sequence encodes CASIPRSGGVSYNEQFF.

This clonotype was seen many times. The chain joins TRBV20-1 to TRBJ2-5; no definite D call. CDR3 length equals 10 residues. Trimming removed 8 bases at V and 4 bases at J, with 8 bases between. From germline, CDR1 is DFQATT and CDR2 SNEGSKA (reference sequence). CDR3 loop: CSPQSETQYF. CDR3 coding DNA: TGCAGTCCACAATCAGAGACCCAGTACTTC.

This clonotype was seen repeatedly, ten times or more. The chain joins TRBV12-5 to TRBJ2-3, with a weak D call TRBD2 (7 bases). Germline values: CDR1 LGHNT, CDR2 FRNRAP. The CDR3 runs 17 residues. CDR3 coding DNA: TGTGCCGCCCGGAGTGCCTTCCCCGGGGGGCCTACAGATACGCAGTATTTT. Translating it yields CAARSAFPGGPTDTQYF. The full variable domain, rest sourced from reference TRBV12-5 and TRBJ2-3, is DARVTQTPRHKVTEMGQEVTMRCQPILGHNTVFWYRQTMMQGLELLAYFRNRAPLDDSGMPKDRFSAEMPDATLATLKIQPSEPRDSAVYFCAARSAFPGGPTDTQYFGPGTRLTVL.

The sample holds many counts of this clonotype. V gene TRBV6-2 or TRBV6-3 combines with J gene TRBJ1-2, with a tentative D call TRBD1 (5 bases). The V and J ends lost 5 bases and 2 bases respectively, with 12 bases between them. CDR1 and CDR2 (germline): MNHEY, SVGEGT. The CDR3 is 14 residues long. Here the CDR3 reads CASSDLTENYGYTF. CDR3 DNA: TGTGCCAGCAGTGACCTGACAGAGAACTATGGCTACACCTTC.

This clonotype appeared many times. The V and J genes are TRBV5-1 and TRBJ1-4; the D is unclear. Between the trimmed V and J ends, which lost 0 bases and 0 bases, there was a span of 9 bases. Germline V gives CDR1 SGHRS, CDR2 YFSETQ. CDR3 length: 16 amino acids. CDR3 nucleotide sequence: TGCGCCAGCAGCTTGGGTGCGTTTACAACTAATGAAAAACTGTTTTTT. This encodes CASSLGAFTTNEKLFF.

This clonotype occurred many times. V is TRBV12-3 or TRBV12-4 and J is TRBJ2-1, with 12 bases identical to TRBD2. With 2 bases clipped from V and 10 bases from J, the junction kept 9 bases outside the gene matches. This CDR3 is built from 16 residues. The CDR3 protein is CASSLLLGLAGKEQFF. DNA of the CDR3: TGTGCCAGCAGTTTACTCCTTGGACTAGCGGGGAAAGAGCAGTTCTTC.

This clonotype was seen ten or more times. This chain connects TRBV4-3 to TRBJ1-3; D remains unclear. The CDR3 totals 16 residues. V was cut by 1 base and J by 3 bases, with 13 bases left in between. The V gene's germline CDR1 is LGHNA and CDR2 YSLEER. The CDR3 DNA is TGCGCCAGCAGCCAAGGTGTGGGCATAAGTGGAAACACCATATATTTT. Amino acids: CASSQGVGISGNTIYF.

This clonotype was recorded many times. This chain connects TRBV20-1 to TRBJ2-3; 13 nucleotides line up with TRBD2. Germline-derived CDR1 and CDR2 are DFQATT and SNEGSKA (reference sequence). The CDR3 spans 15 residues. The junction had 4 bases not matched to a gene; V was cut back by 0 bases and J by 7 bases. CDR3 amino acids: CSARDPGTSGNTQYF. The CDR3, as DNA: TGCAGTGCTAGAGACCCCGGGACTAGCGGGAATACGCAGTATTTT.

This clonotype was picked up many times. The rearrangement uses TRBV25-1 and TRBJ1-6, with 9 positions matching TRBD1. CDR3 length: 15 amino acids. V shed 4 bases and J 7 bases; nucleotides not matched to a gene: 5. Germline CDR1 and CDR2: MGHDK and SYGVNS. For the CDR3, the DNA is TGTGCCAGCAGTGCCGGGGGGACAGGGAATTCACCCCTCCACTTT. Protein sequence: CASSAGGTGNSPLHF.

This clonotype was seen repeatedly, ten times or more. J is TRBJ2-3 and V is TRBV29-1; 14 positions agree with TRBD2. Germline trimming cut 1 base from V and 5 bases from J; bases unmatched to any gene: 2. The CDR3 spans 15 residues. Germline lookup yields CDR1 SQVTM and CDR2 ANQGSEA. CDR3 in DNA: TGCAGCGTTGAAGGACTAGCGGGGGGGCTAGATACGCAGTATTTT. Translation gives CSVEGLAGGLDTQYF.

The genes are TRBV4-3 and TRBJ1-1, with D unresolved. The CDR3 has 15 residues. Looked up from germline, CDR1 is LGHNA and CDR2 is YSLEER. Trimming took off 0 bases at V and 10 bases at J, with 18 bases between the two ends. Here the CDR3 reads CASSQDRYFTSGAFF. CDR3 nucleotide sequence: TGCGCCAGCAGCCAAGATAGGTACTTCACCTCGGGAGCTTTCTTT.

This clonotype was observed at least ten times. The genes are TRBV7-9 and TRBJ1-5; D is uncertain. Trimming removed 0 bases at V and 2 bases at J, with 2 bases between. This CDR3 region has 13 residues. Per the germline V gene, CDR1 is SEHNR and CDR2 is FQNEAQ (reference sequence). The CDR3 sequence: CASSLARNQPQHF. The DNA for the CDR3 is TGTGCCAGCAGCTTAGCGCGCAATCAGCCCCAGCATTTT. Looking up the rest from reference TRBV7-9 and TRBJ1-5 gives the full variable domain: DTGVSQNPRHKITKRGQNVTFRCDPISEHNRLYWYRQTLGQGPEFLTYFQNEAQLEKSRLLSDRFSAERPKGSFSTLEIQRTEQGDSAMYLCASSLARNQPQHFGDGTRLSIL.

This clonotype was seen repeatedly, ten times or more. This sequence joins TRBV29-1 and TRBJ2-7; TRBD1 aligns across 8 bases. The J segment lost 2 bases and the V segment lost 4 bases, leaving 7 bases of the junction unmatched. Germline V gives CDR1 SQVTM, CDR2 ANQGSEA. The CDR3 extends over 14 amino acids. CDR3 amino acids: CSVAGAGGPYEQYF. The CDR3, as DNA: TGCAGCGTTGCCGGGGCAGGGGGCCCCTACGAGCAGTACTTC.

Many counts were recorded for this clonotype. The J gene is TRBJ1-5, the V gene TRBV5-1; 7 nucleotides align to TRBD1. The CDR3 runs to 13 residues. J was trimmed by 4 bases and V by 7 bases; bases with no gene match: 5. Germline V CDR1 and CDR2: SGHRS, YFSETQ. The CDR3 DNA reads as TGCGCCAGCCGGGGGACAGAGAATCAGCCCCAGCATTTT. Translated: CASRGTENQPQHF.

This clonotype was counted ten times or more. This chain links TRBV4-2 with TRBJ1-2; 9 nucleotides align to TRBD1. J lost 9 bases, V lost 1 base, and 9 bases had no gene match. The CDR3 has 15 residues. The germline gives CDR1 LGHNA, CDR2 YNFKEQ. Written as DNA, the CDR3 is TGTGCCAGCAGCCAAGGGGACAGGGCTTTAGTCAGCTACACCTTC. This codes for CASSQGDRALVSYTF.